These T cell receptor beta chains were read from a single sample in a study of blood T cell repertoires in COVID-19. The data were produced by immunoSEQ multiplex PCR, yet TCRdb's version contains in-frame clones alone and is incomplete. The sample shows approximately 300,000 clones, just under 90% of them seen only once. Sequencing was performed on peripheral blood. The source is a woman between 35 and 50 years old with acute or convalescent COVID-19. Each CDR3 is given with its conserved first and last residue. The D gene is left open where the match is weak. Expanded clones get a size class; other rows say once, few or many, or leave the size out.

V gene,clone size,J gene,D gene,CDR3 DNA,CDR3 protein
TRBV9,.,TRBJ2-3,TRBD1,TGTGCCAGCAGCGCCCGAAAGGCCTGGGGGGTGACAGGGGGTCGGACAGATACGCAGTATTTT,CASSARKAWGVTGGRTDTQYF
TRBV2,.,TRBJ1-2,.,TGTGCCAGCAGTGAATTACAGGGCTTTGAGGGCTACACCTTC,CASSELQGFEGYTF
TRBV29-1,.,TRBJ2-1,.,TGCAGCGTTGAAGATATCGTGGGGAGCACCTACAATGAGCAGTTCTTC,CSVEDIVGSTYNEQFF
TRBV9,few,TRBJ2-3,.,TGTGCCAGCAGCGTAGAGGTAGTCGGGGGTGGGAGAGATACGCAGTATTTT,CASSVEVVGGGRDTQYF
TRBV6-6,.,TRBJ1-6,TRBD1,TGTGCCAGCAGTCGACCGGGACAGGCCCTTTCTAGCTCCTATAATTCACCCCTCCACTTT,CASSRPGQALSSSYNSPLHF
TRBV2,.,TRBJ2-5,.,TGTGCCAGCAGTGCACAGATGGAGACCCAGTACTTC,CASSAQMETQYF
TRBV6-5,few,TRBJ1-2,.,TGTGCCAGCAGTTCGTGGGGCGGAGACTATGGCTACACCTTC,CASSSWGGDYGYTF
TRBV24-1,.,TRBJ2-1,TRBD2,TGTGCCACCAGTGACCTGACTAGCTATGAGCAGTTCTTC,CATSDLTSYEQFF
TRBV18,.,TRBJ1-2,TRBD1,TGTGCCAGCTCACCCCAGGGGGTAGCTTGCACCTTC,CASSPQGVACTF
TRBV7-2,.,TRBJ2-3,.,TGTGCCAGCAGCTTAGACGGAACGGGTATTACAGATACGCAGTATTTT,CASSLDGTGITDTQYF
TRBV27,.,TRBJ2-3,TRBD2,TGTGCCAGCAGTTTTATAGGCACGGGGGGGCTAAGTACAGATACGCAGTATTTT,CASSFIGTGGLSTDTQYF
TRBV7-2,.,TRBJ1-2,TRBD1,TGTGCCAGCAGCTTAGTCCGACAGGGAAATGGCTACACCTTC,CASSLVRQGNGYTF
TRBV5-1,.,TRBJ1-4,.,TGCGCCAGCAGCCTTACTACCGGGAATAATGAAAAACTGTTTTTT,CASSLTTGNNEKLFF
TRBV24-1,few,TRBJ1-2,TRBD1,TGTGCCACCAGTGATCCCGGGACAGGGATTGAGGGCTACACCTTC,CATSDPGTGIEGYTF
TRBV5-5,.,TRBJ1-2,.,TGTGCCAGCAGCTTGGCTTCGGAGCGGAGAGGCTATGGCTACACCTTC,CASSLASERRGYGYTF
TRBV6-6,.,TRBJ1-1,.,TGTGCCAGCAGTTACTCGCCGGGAGTGAACACTGAAGCTTTCTTT,CASSYSPGVNTEAFF
TRBV18,.,TRBJ1-2,TRBD1,TGTGCCAGCTCGGCCTCCGGGACAGGGGGCAGAACCAACTATGGCTACACCTTC,CASSASGTGGRTNYGYTF
TRBV7-9,few,TRBJ1-1,.,TGTGCCAGCTTCCCGGGACAAAACACTGAAGCTTTCTTT,CASFPGQNTEAFF
TRBV7-8,.,TRBJ1-2,TRBD1,TGTGCCAGCAGCCGAGTGCCGGGACAGGGGGCGGGTGGCTACACCTTC,CASSRVPGQGAGGYTF
TRBV7-9,.,TRBJ2-2,.,TGTGCCAGCAGCCGAGAGAGTGGACTGGTCGGGGAGCTGTTTTTT,CASSRESGLVGELFF
TRBV29-1,.,TRBJ2-4,TRBD1,TGCAGCGTGGGGACAGGGGCCGGCAAAAACATTCAGTACTTC,CSVGTGAGKNIQYF
TRBV5-8,.,TRBJ1-2,.,TGTGCCAGCAGCTCTCTCCTGACAGGCATCTATGGCTACACCTTC,CASSSLLTGIYGYTF
TRBV2,.,TRBJ1-2,TRBD1,TGTGCCAGCAAAGGGGACAGTAACTATGGCTACACCTTC,CASKGDSNYGYTF
TRBV19,.,TRBJ2-2,.,TGTGCCAGTAGCATCTCAACAGGGAACACCGGGGAGCTGTTTTTT,CASSISTGNTGELFF
TRBV27,few,TRBJ2-2,.,TGTGCCCCCCTCTTTTCGAACACCGGGGAGCTGTTTTTT,CAPLFSNTGELFF
TRBV7-8,.,TRBJ2-1,.,TGTGCCAGCAGCTTAGTAGCGGCAGGCCCATACAATGAGCAGTTCTTC,CASSLVAAGPYNEQFF
TRBV10-1,.,TRBJ1-5,TRBD1,TGCGCCAGCAGCTCCGGGACAGGCAATCAGCCCCAGCATTTT,CASSSGTGNQPQHF
TRBV27,few,TRBJ1-2,.,TGTGCCAGCAGTTTTTTCGGTTCAAACTATGGCTACACCTTC,CASSFFGSNYGYTF
TRBV6-5,.,TRBJ1-1,.,TGTGCCAGCAACCCAAGGGGGGGCACTGAAGCTTTCTTT,CASNPRGGTEAFF
TRBV10-2,.,TRBJ1-2,.,TGCGCCAGCAGTGAGCTGGCCAACTATGGCTACACCTTC,CASSELANYGYTF
TRBV13,.,TRBJ2-1,TRBD1,TGTGCCAGCAGCTTAGATCCGGACAGGGGTAATGAGCAGTTCTTC,CASSLDPDRGNEQFF
TRBV7-6,.,TRBJ2-3,TRBD1,TGTGCCAGCAGCTTGGGGACAGATACAGATACGCAGTATTTT,CASSLGTDTDTQYF
TRBV2,.,TRBJ2-3,TRBD2,TGTGCCAGCACGAAGCGGGGGGGCGGGGATACGCAGTATTTT,CASTKRGGGDTQYF
TRBV11-2,.,TRBJ1-2,TRBD1,TGTGCCAGCAGCTTTTGGGACAGCAACTATGGCTACACCTTC,CASSFWDSNYGYTF
TRBV21-1,.,TRBJ2-4,.,TGTGCCAGCAGCTCACGGGGGTTAGCCAAAAACATTCAGTACTTC,CASSSRGLAKNIQYF
TRBV11-3,.,TRBJ2-5,.,TGTGCCAGCAGCTCGGGACACGCATACGGGACCCAGTACTTC,CASSSGHAYGTQYF
TRBV5-1,.,TRBJ1-2,.,TGCGCCAGCAGTTATGGAGACTATGGCTACACCTTC,CASSYGDYGYTF
TRBV15,.,TRBJ2-1,.,TGTGCCACCAGCAGAGATATCGGGACTCCCCACGGCAATGAGCAGTTCTTC,CATSRDIGTPHGNEQFF
TRBV19,once,TRBJ1-1,.,TGTGCCAGTGAGGGCAGGGGACTGAACACTGAAGCTTTCTTT,CASEGRGLNTEAFF
TRBV7-7,.,TRBJ2-3,TRBD2,TGTGCCAGCAGCTCCCGCCTCACTAGCGGGGGGGTCGGGACGCAGTATTTT,CASSSRLTSGGVGTQYF
TRBV27,.,TRBJ1-1,.,TGTGCCAGCAGTCGGAGGGGGGGCATGAACACTGAAGCTTTCTTT,CASSRRGGMNTEAFF
TRBV6-5,.,TRBJ1-4,TRBD1,TGTGCCAGCAGTTACTTGGACAGGGCCGAAAAACTGTTTTTT,CASSYLDRAEKLFF
TRBV11-2,.,TRBJ2-2,TRBD1,TGTGCCAGCACCCGTCCTATGACAGGGGGACACACCGGGGAGCTGTTTTTT,CASTRPMTGGHTGELFF
TRBV5-6,.,TRBJ1-2,TRBD1,TGTGCCAGCAGCTTGATACAGGGGGGCTATGGCTACACCTTC,CASSLIQGGYGYTF